This passage covers 32 T cell receptor beta chains from one sample sequenced in a study of regulatory T cells in long-lasting Graves disease. Stated time point: newly diagnosed GD, antithyroid drugs for less than 3 months. The TCR library used RNA extracted from PBMCs. According to the study, TCR beta libraries were built with iRepertoire HTBI primers and CDR3-region Arm-PCR. In TCRdb, the multiplex PCR reads were re-called with MiXCR into one record per CDR3 protein. Counted here are approximately 230,000 distinct CDR3 sequences, 18% occurring once; the ten biggest clones make up 22%. This sample comprised peripheral blood mononuclear cells (PBMCs), obtained at new diagnosis, from a patient treated with antithyroid drugs. These receptors were collected from a female donor with Graves disease.

The chain joins TRBV11-2 to TRBJ2-1; D is ambiguous. The V end lost 3 bases, the J end lost 8 bases, and 17 bases lay between the germline ends. The CDR3 is 15 amino acids. Looked up from germline, CDR1 is SGHAT and CDR2 is FQNNGV. CDR3 DNA sequence: TGTGCCAGCAGCTTGGGAATGGTCCGACGGGATGAGCAGTTCTTC. It codes for CASSLGMVRRDEQFF.

In this sample, this clonotype turned up many times. The genes are TRBV20-1 and TRBJ2-5; TRBD2 matches 13 bases. The germline gives CDR1 DFQATT, CDR2 SNEGSKA (reference sequence). This CDR3 is built from 15 residues. Trimming removed 6 bases from V and 5 bases from J; junction bases left unmatched: 9. CDR3 DNA sequence: TGCAGTGCCCCTTGGACTAGCGGGAGTTATGAGACCCAGTACTTC. Translating it yields CSAPWTSGSYETQYF.

Notes on this clonotype: A read error is likely here: a far larger clone is one base away. V gene TRBV11-2 combines with J gene TRBJ2-5, with D perhaps TRBD2 (6 bases). Germline CDR1 is SGHAT and CDR2 is FQNNGV. The CDR3 has 14 residues. CDR3 region: CTSSFGTARETQYF. CDR3 coding DNA: TGTACCAGCAGCTTCGGGACTGCGAGAGAGACCCAGTACTTC.

The genes are TRBV20-1 and TRBJ2-1; 12 bases align to TRBD2. Germline CDR1 is DFQATT and CDR2 is SNEGSKA (reference sequence). V trimming: 2 bases; J trimming: 10 bases; junction bases outside the gene matches: 21. CDR3 length equals 19 residues. Here the CDR3 reads CSARRGLWASGRAWGEQFF. CDR3 nucleotides: TGCAGTGCTAGAAGGGGCCTTTGGGCTAGCGGGAGGGCATGGGGGGAGCAGTTCTTC.

This clonotype has ten or more counts. This chain joins TRBV25-1 and TRBJ1-5, with D possibly TRBD1 on 5 matching bases. Trimming cost V 2 bases and J 7 bases, with 12 bases left between them. This CDR3 is built from 14 residues. Germline CDR1 is MGHDK and CDR2 is SYGVNS. The CDR3 loop reads CASSEAGWRQPQHF. CDR3 DNA sequence: TGTGCCAGCAGTGAAGCAGGGTGGAGGCAGCCCCAGCATTTT.

In this sample, this clonotype turned up many times. The chain couples TRBV28 to TRBJ2-2; D gene unclear. V was clipped by 4 bases and J by 4 bases, with 13 bases between them. This CDR3 comprises 15 residues. Per the germline V gene, CDR1 is MDHEN and CDR2 is SYDVKM. CDR3 sequence: CASSSGPYFTGELFF. CDR3 nucleotide sequence: TGTGCCAGCAGTTCCGGACCTTATTTCACCGGGGAGCTGTTTTTT. The whole variable domain, filled in from reference TRBV28 and TRBJ2-2, reads DVKVTQSSRYLVKRTGEKVFLECVQDMDHENMFWYRQDPGLGLRLIYFSYDVKMKEKGDIPEGYSVSREKKERFSLILESASTNQTSMYLCASSSGPYFTGELFFGEGSRLTVL.

This clonotype was recorded at least ten times. The chain is built from TRBV30 and TRBJ2-3, with 7 bases that match TRBD2. The V gene's germline CDR1 is GTSNPN and CDR2 SVGIG (reference sequence). V shed 5 bases, J shed 4 bases, and the junction held 9 bases outside the gene matches. The CDR3 is made up of 14 amino acids. The CDR3 DNA sequence: TGTGCCTGGGGAGATGCGGGAGCGGCAGATACGCAGTATTTT. As protein: CAWGDAGAADTQYF. Full variable domain (outside the CDR3, taken from reference TRBV30 and TRBJ2-3): SQTIHQWPATLVQPVGSPLSLECTVEGTSNPNLYWYRQAAGRGLQLLFYSVGIGQISSEVPQNLSASRPQDRQFILSSKKLLLSDSGFYLCAWGDAGAADTQYFGPGTRLTVL.

The table lists this clonotype with a count of one. The chain uses TRBV12-3 or TRBV12-4 and TRBJ1-1; no definite D call. The CDR3 totals 14 residues. Deletions cut 6 bases from V and 1 base from J, with 12 bases between. The CDR3 bases are TGTGCCAGCAGCCCGCGGAACGGGAACACTGAAGCTTTCTTT. It specifies CASSPRNGNTEAFF.

Points on this clonotype: The junction departs from germline at one end; a sequencing error may be responsible. This rearrangement joins TRBV28 to TRBJ2-7, with 9 positions matching TRBD1. This CDR3 has 14 residues. CDR1 MDHEN and CDR2 SYDVKM come from the germline V gene. The CDR3 nucleotides read TGTGCCGGCAGTTTGGAACAGGGGGCTGGCGAGCAGTACTTC. Translating gives CAGSLEQGAGEQYF.

This clonotype was detected only a few times. J is TRBJ1-2 and V is TRBV9; 9 bases line up with TRBD1. CDR3 size: 14 residues. J lost 8 bases, V lost 0 bases, and 5 bases had no gene match. Germline-derived CDR1 and CDR2 are SGDLS and YYNGEE. CDR3 amino acids: CASSVGTGDGGYTF. The CDR3 DNA is TGTGCCAGCAGCGTAGGGACAGGGGATGGAGGCTACACCTTC.

This clonotype has ten or more counts. The rearrangement uses TRBV2 and TRBJ1-2, with 10 nucleotides matching TRBD1. Germline V gene lookup returns CDR1 SNHLY and CDR2 FYNNEI. The J segment lost 2 bases and the V segment lost 6 bases, leaving 6 bases of the junction unmatched. This CDR3 region has 15 residues. In DNA, the CDR3 is TGTGCCAGCAGCCAAGGGGGACAGGGGAACTATGGCTACACCTTC. Its protein product is CASSQGGQGNYGYTF. Full variable domain (outside the CDR3, taken from reference TRBV2 and TRBJ1-2): EPEVTQTPSHQVTQMGQEVILRCVPISNHLYFYWYRQILGQKVEFLVSFYNNEISEKSEIFDDQFSVERPDGSNFTLKIRSTKLEDSAMYFCASSQGGQGNYGYTFGSGTRLTVV.

This clonotype has a handful of counts. The J gene is TRBJ1-3, the V gene TRBV5-1; a possible D gene is TRBD1 (6 bases). From germline, CDR1 is SGHRS and CDR2 YFSETQ. The CDR3 consists of 15 residues. Trimming removed 0 bases at V and 2 bases at J, with 9 bases between. CDR3 sequence: CASSLVPGAGNTIYF. The CDR3 DNA reads as TGCGCCAGCAGCTTGGTTCCAGGGGCTGGAAACACCATATATTTT.

This clonotype was observed many times. This chain links TRBV15 with TRBJ2-2; TRBD1 is a possible D gene (6 bases). The V gene lost 6 bases and the J gene lost 2 bases, with 13 bases spanning the gap. Germline assignment: CDR1 LNHNV and CDR2 YYDKDF (reference sequence). This CDR3 is built from 15 residues. The CDR3, as DNA: TGTGCCACCAGGTGGTGGGACAAAAACACCGGGGAGCTGTTTTTT. Translated, it gives CATRWWDKNTGELFF.

This clonotype was found many times. V gene TRBV7-6 combines with J gene TRBJ2-3; D is possibly TRBD1 or TRBD2 (7 bases each). The length of the CDR3 is 17 residues. V was shortened by 4 bases and J by 4 bases, with 21 bases between the two germline ends. From germline, CDR1 is SGHVS and CDR2 FNYEAQ. CDR3 loop: CASSSGLQGGWPDTQYF. The CDR3 region has the DNA TGTGCCAGCAGCTCAGGCCTCCAGGGGGGGTGGCCAGATACGCAGTATTTT. The full variable domain, rest sourced from reference TRBV7-6 and TRBJ2-3, is GAGVSQSPRYKVTKRGQDVALRCDPISGHVSLYWYRQALGQGPEFLTYFNYEAQQDKSGLPNDRFSAERPEGSISTLTIQRTEQRDSAMYRCASSSGLQGGWPDTQYFGPGTRLTVL.

Many counts were recorded for this clonotype. CDR3 in amino acids: CASAGTGTLNEQFF. DNA for the CDR3: TGTGCCAGCGCCGGGACAGGGACCCTCAATGAGCAGTTCTTC. V gene TRBV6-1 combines with J gene TRBJ2-1; 9 bases agree with TRBD1. V lost 8 bases, J lost 6 bases, and 8 bases stayed unmatched. Germline CDR1 MNHNS, CDR2 SASEGT. This CDR3 is built from 14 residues.

This clonotype has a count of ten or more. The J gene is TRBJ2-7, the V gene TRBV28; 7 bases fit TRBD2. The CDR3 totals 15 residues. The J segment lost 3 bases and the V segment lost 4 bases, leaving 9 bases of the junction unmatched. Germline CDR1 reads MDHEN; CDR2 reads SYDVKM. The CDR3 nucleotides read TGTGCCAGCAGTTCACCCGCGTTAGCGGGCTACGAGCAGTACTTC. Protein product: CASSSPALAGYEQYF.

This clonotype was counted ten times or more. The chain is built from TRBV19 and TRBJ1-1, with TRBD1 as a possible D gene (6 bases). CDR3 length: 14 residues. With 8 bases removed from V and 9 bases from J, the gap between germline ends came to 22 bases. CDR1 is LNHDA, CDR2 SQIVND, per germline (reference sequence). CDR3 coding DNA: TGTGCCAGTTCCGGACAGTACGGCTACGGGAAAGCTTTCTTT. This translates into CASSGQYGYGKAFF.

The V and J genes are TRBV5-1 and TRBJ2-5; D might be TRBD1 or TRBD2, each matching 6 bases. In germline, CDR1 is SGHRS, CDR2 YFSETQ. V shed 1 base and J shed 0 bases, with 13 bases lying between them. The CDR3 sequence is 16 residues long. Here the CDR3 DNA reads TGCGCCAGCAGCTTGAGGGGGGCGAACCACCAAGAGACCCAGTACTTC. This codes for CASSLRGANHQETQYF.

The J gene is TRBJ2-3, the V gene TRBV20-1; 7 bases line up with TRBD2. V lost 5 bases and J lost 0; bases outside the gene matches: 5. This CDR3 comprises 14 residues. Looked up from germline, CDR1 is DFQATT and CDR2 is SNEGSKA (reference sequence). CDR3 sequence (DNA): TGCAGTGCTGGCACTAGCGCTAGCACAGATACGCAGTATTTT. It is translated as CSAGTSASTDTQYF.

As to this clonotype: This likely came from a read error, as a far larger clone is one base away. The chain links TRBV5-8 to TRBJ1-1; D is uncertain. Germline loops: CDR1 SGHTS, CDR2 YDEGEE. The CDR3 totals 12 residues. The V and J ends lost 2 bases and 5 bases respectively, with 7 bases between them. CDR3 nucleotides: TGTGCCAGCAGCTTTATAGGGACTGAAGCTTTCTTT. Residues: CASSFIGTEAFF.

This clonotype appeared many times. The chain couples TRBV20-1 to TRBJ2-3; unclear D gene. CDR1 and CDR2 (germline): DFQATT, SNEGSKA (reference sequence). Trimming shortened V by 1 base and J by 1 base, and 6 bases separated the two germline ends. This CDR3 is 13 amino acids long. The chain's CDR3 is CSARVTGTDTQYF. Here the CDR3 DNA reads TGCAGTGCTAGAGTGACGGGCACAGATACGCAGTATTTT.

This clonotype turned up a few times. The rearrangement links TRBV4-2 to TRBJ2-1; 12 nucleotides match TRBD1. The last part of the DNA fits TRBJ2-5 better; the J call may be wrong. The CDR3 runs to 17 residues. Germline CDR1 reads LGHNA; CDR2 reads YNFKEQ. The CDR3 spells CASSQGPGTGGTETQYF. In DNA, the CDR3 is TGTGCCAGCAGCCAAGGTCCCGGGACAGGGGGCACGGAGACCCAGTACTTC.

Only a few counts were recorded for this clonotype. V usage is TRBV24-1 and J usage is TRBJ2-7; D might be TRBD1 or TRBD2, each matching 5 bases. This CDR3 is 13 amino acids long. Trimming took off 9 bases at V and 3 bases at J, with 14 bases between the two ends. Germline loops: CDR1 KGHDR, CDR2 SFDVKD. The CDR3 bases are TGTGCCACCGGGACCCCCATGGGCTACGAGCAGTACTTC. Residues: CATGTPMGYEQYF.

This clonotype was seen repeatedly, ten times or more. The chain recombines TRBV29-1 with TRBJ2-3, with D uncertain. Trimming took 6 bases from V and 0 from J, leaving 7 bases between them. Germline V lookup: CDR1 SQVTM, CDR2 ANQGSEA. The length of the CDR3 is 12 residues. The DNA for the CDR3 is TGCAGCGTGACAACGAGCACAGATACGCAGTATTTT. It translates to CSVTTSTDTQYF.

There are a few counts of this clonotype. The chain uses TRBV9 and TRBJ2-5, with a tentative D call TRBD2 (8 bases). CDR3 length equals 16 residues. Germline CDR1 SGDLS, CDR2 YYNGEE. Between the trimmed V and J ends, which lost 4 bases and 8 bases, there was a span of 24 bases. In DNA, the CDR3 is TGTGCCAGCAGCCCAGGGGGGCTAGCGGGCCGGCCCACCCAGTACTTC. Its protein is CASSPGGLAGRPTQYF.

The genes are TRBV5-1 and TRBJ2-5, with 7 bases lining up with TRBD1. CDR1 and CDR2 (germline): SGHRS, YFSETQ. V trimming: 3 bases; J trimming: 0 bases; junction bases outside the gene matches: 2. The CDR3 sequence is 14 residues long. The CDR3 spells CASSWGQNQETQYF. The CDR3 coding sequence is TGCGCCAGCAGCTGGGGACAGAACCAAGAGACCCAGTACTTC.

This clonotype was picked up one time. This chain links TRBV28 with TRBJ2-7; a possible D gene is TRBD2 (6 bases). The CDR3 sequence is 13 residues long. The V gene's germline CDR1 is MDHEN and CDR2 SYDVKM. V lost 2 bases to trimming and J lost 9 bases, with 14 bases between them. CDR3 amino acids: CASSLRLEGGQYF. In DNA form, the CDR3 reads TGTGCCAGCAGTTTACGCTTGGAGGGTGGGCAGTACTTC.

This clonotype has only a few counts. The rearrangement links TRBV9 to TRBJ1-3; TRBD1 matches at 9 bases. Germline CDR1 is SGDLS and CDR2 is YYNGEE. Trimming took 4 bases from V and 0 from J; bases not matched to a gene: 11. The CDR3 has 18 residues. DNA for the CDR3: TGTGCCAGCAGCCCCGACAGGGGGTCTTGGAACTCTGGAAACACCATATATTTT. This sequence encodes CASSPDRGSWNSGNTIYF. The whole variable domain, remainder taken from reference TRBV9 and TRBJ1-3, is DSGVTQTPKHLITATGQRVTLRCSPRSGDLSVYWYQQSLDQGLQFLIQYYNGEERAKGNILERFSAQQFPDLHSELNLSSLELGDSALYFCASSPDRGSWNSGNTIYFGEGSWLTVV.

There are many counts of this clonotype. The chain combines TRBV30 with TRBJ1-2; 8 bases map to TRBD1. J was trimmed by 6 bases and V by 5 bases; bases with no gene match: 2. The V gene's germline CDR1 is GTSNPN and CDR2 SVGIG (reference sequence). This CDR3 region has 11 residues. CDR3 nucleotide sequence: TGTGCCTGGGGACAGGGTAATGGCTACACCTTC. Translation: CAWGQGNGYTF.

Ten or more counts support this clonotype. The V gene is TRBV27, the J gene TRBJ1-6; 10 bases fit TRBD1. V shed 7 bases and J 11 bases; nucleotides not matched to a gene: 11. Looked up from germline, CDR1 is MNHEY and CDR2 is SMNVEV (reference sequence). The CDR3 spans 15 residues. The CDR3 spells CASTPAGTGVAPLHF. CDR3 DNA sequence: TGTGCCAGCACCCCAGCCGGGACAGGGGTGGCACCCCTCCACTTT.

This clonotype came up many times. V gene TRBV29-1 combines with J gene TRBJ1-2; D might be TRBD1 (5 bases). Germline loops: CDR1 SQVTM, CDR2 ANQGSEA. Trimming shortened V by 1 base and J by 5 bases, and 11 bases separated the two germline ends. This CDR3 comprises 13 residues. The CDR3 spells CSVEGGRLYGYTF. The CDR3 DNA reads TGCAGCGTTGAAGGGGGCCGGCTATATGGCTACACCTTC.

This clonotype was seen ten or more times. This chain uses TRBV10-2 with TRBJ2-7; perhaps TRBD1 as D (6 bases). V lost 4 bases and J lost 0, with 13 bases in between. Germline lookup yields CDR1 WSHSY and CDR2 SAAADI. This CDR3 contains 15 residues. CDR3 DNA sequence: TGCGCCAGCAGTGCGTCCAGGGGTTTCTCCTACGAGCAGTACTTC. Protein sequence: CASSASRGFSYEQYF.